Below are 9 T cell receptor beta chains sequenced from a single sample in a study of vaccination effects on CD4 cells after COVID-19. Clones were sequenced by immunoSEQ multiplex PCR, and TCRdb holds only the in-frame ones, with some missing. Of tens of thousands of clones listed, roughly 72% are singletons. These TCRs are of unknown antigen specificity. Antigen-specific CD4+ T cells were first expanded with viral peptide pools by the ViraFEST assay and only then sequenced. Culture proceeded for nine to ten days, and CD4+ T cells were then isolated. Recipients of the vaccine had no prior SARS-CoV-2 infection and negative nucleocapsid antibodies. The sample consisted of CD4+ T cells from PBMCs cultured with HCoV-OC43 spike peptides, taken before COVID-19 vaccination. Subset indicated: HCoV-OC43 spike overlapping peptide pool stimulation. The receptor set was obtained from a human donor who received a COVID-19 vaccine.

This clone appeared a few times. This chain joins TRBV25-1 and TRBJ2-7, with TRBD1 identical over 9 bases. The V gene end was trimmed by 3 bases and the J gene end by 6 bases; junction bases not matched to a gene: 12. The CDR3 has 16 amino acids. In germline, CDR1 is MGHDK, CDR2 SYGVNS. In DNA, the CDR3 is TGTGCCAGCAGTGATCGTCTGCAGGGACAGGGCTGCGAGCAGTACGTC. Translation: CASSDRLQGQGCEQYV.

The chain is built from TRBV3-1 (or the pseudogene TRBV3-2) and TRBJ1-1; 7 nucleotides align to TRBD1. This CDR3 spans 16 amino acids. The germline V gene encodes CDR1 LGHDT and CDR2 YNNKEL (reference sequence). With V trimmed by 6 bases and J by 3 bases, 13 bases remained unmatched. CDR3 sequence: CASRPHRQGRDTEAFF. CDR3 DNA sequence: TGTGCCAGCAGACCGCACAGACAGGGAAGGGACACTGAAGCTTTCTTT.

The chain is built from TRBV5-8 and TRBJ2-2; 13 bases are a match to TRBD2. The V gene end was trimmed by 0 bases and the J gene end by 7 bases; junction bases not matched to a gene: 9. The CDR3 is 18 residues long. Per germline, CDR1 SGHTS and CDR2 YDEGEE. In nucleotides, the CDR3 is TGTGCCAGCAGCTTGGAGTTGACTAGCGGGGGGAGCGACGGGGAGCTGTTTTTT. Protein sequence: CASSLELTSGGSDGELFF.

The chain has TRBV18 and TRBJ2-7; a possible D gene is TRBD2 (6 bases). With 5 bases removed from V and 4 bases from J, the gap between germline ends came to 15 bases. Germline V gene lookup returns CDR1 KGHSH and CDR2 LQKENI. The CDR3 has 14 amino acids. The CDR3 here is CASSDTGASYEQYV. The CDR3 coding sequence is TGTGCCAGCTCAGACACGGGAGCCTCATACGAGCAGTACGTC.

The chain combines TRBV9 with TRBJ2-1; TRBD2 agrees at 9 bases. This CDR3 has 15 amino acids. The V segment lost 0 bases and the J segment 4 bases; nucleotides outside the gene matches: 2. The germline gives CDR1 SGDLS, CDR2 YYNGEE. The CDR3 region is CASSVGGGDYNEQFF. The CDR3 DNA is TGTGCCAGCAGCGTAGGCGGGGGGGATTACAATGAGCAGTTCTTC.

The chain combines TRBV19 with TRBJ2-5; 11 bases fit TRBD2. The CDR3 totals 16 residues. Germline values: CDR1 LNHDA, CDR2 SQIVND (reference sequence). The J segment lost 5 bases and the V segment lost 2 bases, leaving 7 bases of the junction unmatched. CDR3 in amino acids: CASSISASGGLETQYF. CDR3 nucleotide sequence: TGTGCCAGTAGTATATCAGCTAGCGGGGGGTTGGAGACCCAGTACTTC.

This chain joins TRBV29-1 and TRBJ1-4; no definite D call. The CDR3 has 11 residues. V was trimmed by 7 bases and J by 5 bases, leaving 8 bases between them. The V gene's germline CDR1 is SQVTM and CDR2 ANQGSEA. The CDR3 DNA reads as TGCAGCGGATTTTACAATGAAAAACTGTTTTTT. This encodes CSGFYNEKLFF.

The CDR3 sequence: CASSVQRDYGYTF. As DNA, the CDR3 is TGCGCCAGCAGTGTCCAGAGAGACTATGGCTACACCTTC. The chain has TRBV10-2 and TRBJ1-2; no definite D call. This CDR3 comprises 13 residues. Germline V gene data show CDR1 as WSHSY and CDR2 as SAAADI. The V and J ends lost 4 bases and 3 bases respectively, with 9 bases between them.

V usage is TRBV7-3 and J usage is TRBJ2-2; TRBD2 agrees at 7 bases. Trimming at V came to 6 bases and at J to 1 base, leaving 2 bases not matched to a gene. The CDR3 runs 14 residues. Germline V CDR1 and CDR2: SGHTA, FQGTGA. CDR3 nucleotide sequence: TGTGCCAGCAGTTTAGCGGGGAACACCGGGGAGCTGTTTTTT. Its translation: CASSLAGNTGELFF.